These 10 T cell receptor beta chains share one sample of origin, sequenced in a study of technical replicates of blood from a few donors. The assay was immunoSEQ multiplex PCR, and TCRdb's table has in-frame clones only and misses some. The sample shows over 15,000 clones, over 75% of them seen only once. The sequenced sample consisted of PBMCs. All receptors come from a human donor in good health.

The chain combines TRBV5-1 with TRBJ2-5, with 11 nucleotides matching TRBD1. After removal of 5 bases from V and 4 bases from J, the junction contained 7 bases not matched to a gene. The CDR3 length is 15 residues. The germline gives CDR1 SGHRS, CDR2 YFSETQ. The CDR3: CASSRGTGGGETQYF. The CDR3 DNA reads TGCGCCAGCAGTCGGGGGACAGGGGGGGGAGAGACCCAGTACTTC.

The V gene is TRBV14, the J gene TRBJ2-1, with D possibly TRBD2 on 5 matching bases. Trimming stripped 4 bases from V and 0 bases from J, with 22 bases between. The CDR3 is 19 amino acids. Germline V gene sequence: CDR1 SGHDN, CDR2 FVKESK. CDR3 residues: CASSPLAPMMGSSYNEQFF. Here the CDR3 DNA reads TGTGCCAGCAGCCCCCTTGCCCCAATGATGGGGAGCTCCTACAATGAGCAGTTCTTC.

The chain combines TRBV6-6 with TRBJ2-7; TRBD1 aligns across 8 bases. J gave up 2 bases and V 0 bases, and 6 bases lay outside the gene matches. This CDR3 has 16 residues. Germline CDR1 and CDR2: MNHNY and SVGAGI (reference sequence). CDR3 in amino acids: CASSYSDRGIPYEQYF. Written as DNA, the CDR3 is TGTGCCAGCAGTTACTCTGACAGGGGAATCCCCTACGAGCAGTACTTC.

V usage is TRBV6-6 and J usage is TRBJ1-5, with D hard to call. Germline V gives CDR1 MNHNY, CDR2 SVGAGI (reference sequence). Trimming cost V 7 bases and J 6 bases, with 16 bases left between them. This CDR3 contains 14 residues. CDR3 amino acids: CASIPTLSGQPQHF. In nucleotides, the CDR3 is TGTGCCAGCATCCCGACCCTCAGCGGTCAGCCCCAGCATTTT.

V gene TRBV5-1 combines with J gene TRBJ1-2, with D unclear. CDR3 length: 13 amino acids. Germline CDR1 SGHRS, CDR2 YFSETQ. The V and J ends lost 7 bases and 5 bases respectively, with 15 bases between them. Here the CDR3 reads CASHSGGSYGYTF. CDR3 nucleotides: TGCGCCAGCCACAGTGGCGGGTCTTATGGCTACACCTTC. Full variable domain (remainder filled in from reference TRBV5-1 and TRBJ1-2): KAGVTQTPRYLIKTRGQQVTLSCSPISGHRSVSWYQQTPGQGLQFLFEYFSETQRNKGNFPGRFSGRQFSNSRSEMNVSTLELGDSALYLCASHSGGSYGYTFGSGTRLTVV.

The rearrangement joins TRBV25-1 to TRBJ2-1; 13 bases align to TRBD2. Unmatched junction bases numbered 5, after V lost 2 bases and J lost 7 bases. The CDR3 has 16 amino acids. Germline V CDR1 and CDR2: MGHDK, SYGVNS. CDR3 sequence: CASSEELAGGGNEQFF. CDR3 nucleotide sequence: TGTGCCAGCAGTGAAGAACTAGCGGGAGGGGGGAATGAGCAGTTCTTC.

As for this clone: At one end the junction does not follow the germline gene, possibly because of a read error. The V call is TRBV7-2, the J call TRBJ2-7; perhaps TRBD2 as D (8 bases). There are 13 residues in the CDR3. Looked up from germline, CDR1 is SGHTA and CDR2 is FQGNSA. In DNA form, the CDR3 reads TGTGCCAGCAGCTTAGAGGGGGCTAGCGGGTGTCACTTC. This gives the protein CASSLEGASGCHF.

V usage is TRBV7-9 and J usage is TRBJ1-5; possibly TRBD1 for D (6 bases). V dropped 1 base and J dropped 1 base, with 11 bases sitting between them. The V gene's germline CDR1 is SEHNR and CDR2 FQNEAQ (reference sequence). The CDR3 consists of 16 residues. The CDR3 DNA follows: TGTGCCAGCAGCTTAGGGGGGACACCCAGCAATCAGCCCCAGCATTTT. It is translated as CASSLGGTPSNQPQHF.

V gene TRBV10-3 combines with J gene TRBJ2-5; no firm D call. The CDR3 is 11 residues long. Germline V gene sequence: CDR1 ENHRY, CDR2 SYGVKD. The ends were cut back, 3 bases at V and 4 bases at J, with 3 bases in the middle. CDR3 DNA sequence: TGTGCCATCAGTGATCTAGAGACCCAGTACTTC. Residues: CAISDLETQYF.

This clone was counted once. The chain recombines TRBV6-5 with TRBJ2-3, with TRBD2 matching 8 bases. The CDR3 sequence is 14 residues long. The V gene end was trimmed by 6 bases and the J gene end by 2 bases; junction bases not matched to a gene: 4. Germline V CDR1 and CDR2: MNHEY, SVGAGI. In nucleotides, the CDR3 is TGTGCCAGCAGCCCCGGGGGGGCCACAGATACGCAGTATTTT. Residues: CASSPGGATDTQYF.